The T cell receptor beta chain under discussion was sequenced for a study of shared clonotypes between healthy human individuals. Sequenced by immunoSEQ multiplex PCR; TCRdb stores in-frame clones only, minus some. The sample holds 2 million to 2.5 million clones, 92% seen once. Study-wide points: Approximately 5% of naive CD4 clonotypes were shared across several donors.

With regard to this clone: The antigen is unknown.

Trimming took 3 bases from V and 12 from J, leaving 15 bases between them. Germline CDR1 and CDR2: MDHEN and SYDVKM. The CDR3 sequence is 12 residues long. Sequenced input: naive CD4+ T cells from PBMCs. Subset: CD45RA+ positively selected. The TCR sequence derives from a man aged 18 to 35 in good health. Some clones in this sample may be carry-over from other donors' samples. The chain has TRBV28 and TRBJ2-7; no firm D call. The CDR3 region is CASSFRRTRPYF. The CDR3, as DNA: TGTGCCAGCAGTTTCCGCAGAACTCGGCCGTACTTC.